The 20 T cell receptor beta chains presented below share a single source sample, sequenced in a study of T cell repertoires in cytomegalovirus infection. TCRdb independently ran MiXCR on the reads; one entry per CDR3 protein. The sample yields some 500,000 distinct CDR3 sequences, about 39% seen once. These TCRs' antigens remain unknown. The sample here was cultured PBMCs, taken from culture after CMV antigen stimulation. The receptors originated from a human donor in good health (CMV status not recorded). Some clones in this sample may be carry-over from other donors' samples.

This clonotype appeared once. The gene calls are TRBV7-2 and TRBJ1-1; D is unresolved. From germline, CDR1 is SGHTA and CDR2 FQGNSA. There are 16 residues in the CDR3. V gave up 2 bases and J gave up 0 bases, with 13 bases separating them. The CDR3 sequence is CASSLQAPRVNTEAFF. CDR3 in DNA: TGTGCCAGCAGCTTACAGGCCCCCAGAGTGAACACTGAAGCTTTCTTT.

V gene TRBV7-1 combines with J gene TRBJ2-1, with D perhaps matching TRBD1 (5 bases). TRBV7-1 is given ORF status, its function remaining uncertain. The CDR3 is 13 amino acids. The V gene lost 5 bases and the J gene lost 5 bases, with 10 bases spanning the gap. CDR3 nucleotide sequence: TGTGCCAGCAGCCCAGAAGGGGACAATGAGCAGTTCTTC. As protein: CASSPEGDNEQFF.

Many counts were recorded for this clonotype. V is TRBV7-2 and J is TRBJ2-3; 7 bases agree with TRBD2. The CDR3 loop spans 14 amino acids. Trimming cost V 5 bases and J 6 bases; bases outside gene matches: 8. CDR1 is SGHTA and CDR2 is FQGNSA in the germline V gene. CDR3 nucleotides: TGTGCCAGCAGCCCGGGACTAAATTGGGATACGCAGTATTTT. Its translation: CASSPGLNWDTQYF.

The sample holds one count of this clonotype. The rearrangement uses TRBV6-8 and TRBJ1-6; D is unclear. V was cut by 3 bases and J by 14 bases, with 8 bases left in between. This CDR3 contains 11 residues. CDR1 is MNHGY, CDR2 SAAAGT, per germline. The CDR3 spells CASSYQRALHF. CDR3 nucleotide sequence: TGTGCCAGCAGTTATCAGAGGGCCCTCCACTTT.

This chain connects TRBV7-2 to TRBJ2-3; no clear D gene. CDR1 is SGHTA, CDR2 FQGNSA, per germline. The V end was cut by 2 bases, the J end by 6 bases, with 12 bases between. The CDR3 loop spans 14 amino acids. Here the CDR3 reads CASSLKLWYDTQYF. The CDR3 nucleotides are TGTGCCAGCAGCTTAAAACTATGGTATGATACGCAGTATTTT. The entire variable domain, with the rest obtained from reference TRBV7-2 and TRBJ2-3, is as follows: GAGVSQSPSNKVTEKGKDVELRCDPISGHTALYWYRQSLGQGLEFLIYFQGNSAPDKSGLPSDRFSAERTGGSVSTLTIQRTQQEDSAVYLCASSLKLWYDTQYFGPGTRLTVL.

There are a few counts of this clonotype. The chain uses TRBV12-3 or TRBV12-4 and TRBJ1-4; possible D gene TRBD1, 6 bases. V dropped 5 bases and J dropped 5 bases, with 15 bases sitting between them. This CDR3 has 15 amino acids. DNA of the CDR3: TGTGCCAGCAGTCCCAGGGGTGCACAGAATGAAAAACTGTTTTTT. The encoded protein is CASSPRGAQNEKLFF.

This clonotype was detected a few times. This chain joins TRBV7-2 and TRBJ1-2; no definite D call. The germline V gene has CDR1 SGHTA and CDR2 FQGNSA. V was clipped by 5 bases and J by 8 bases, with 21 bases between them. The CDR3 is 15 residues long. The CDR3 nucleotides read TGTGCCAGCAGCCCCGATAGTTTAGCGGGCTGGGGCTACACCTTC. Its protein product is CASSPDSLAGWGYTF.

The gene calls are TRBV7-2 and TRBJ2-1; maybe TRBD1 (6 bases). Trimming removed 5 bases from V and 3 bases from J, with 11 bases in between. This CDR3 is 14 amino acids long. CDR1 SGHTA and CDR2 FQGNSA come from the germline V gene. As DNA, the CDR3 is TGTGCCAGCAGCCTGGGGGCTATCTACAATGAGCAGTTCTTC. Translating it yields CASSLGAIYNEQFF.

The rearrangement joins TRBV10-3 to TRBJ2-1; maybe TRBD2 (5 bases). CDR1 is ENHRY and CDR2 is SYGVKD in the germline V gene. Deletions cut 5 bases from V and 0 bases from J, with 11 bases between. This CDR3 is built from 15 residues. The CDR3 DNA follows: TGTGCCATCAGTATGGCGGGTAGCTCCTACAATGAGCAGTTCTTC. It codes for CAISMAGSSYNEQFF.

The chain recombines TRBV28 with TRBJ2-7, with no clear D. The germline V gene encodes CDR1 MDHEN and CDR2 SYDVKM. This CDR3 region has 13 residues. V was pared by 6 bases and J by 13 bases, with 22 bases between. The CDR3 protein is CASRSGEVYGFYF. The DNA for the CDR3 is TGTGCCAGCAGGTCTGGCGAGGTTTACGGTTTCTACTTC.

The V and J genes are TRBV19 and TRBJ1-6; 8 bases are shared with TRBD1. Germline V lookup: CDR1 LNHDA, CDR2 SQIVND (reference sequence). Trimming at V came to 4 bases and at J to 6 bases, leaving 5 bases not matched to a gene. The CDR3 consists of 15 residues. In nucleotides, the CDR3 is TGTGCCAGTAGTACCGGGACAGGAAGTAATTCACCCCTCCACTTT. Amino acid sequence: CASSTGTGSNSPLHF.

The chain uses TRBV11-2 and TRBJ2-7; 11 positions agree with TRBD1. Looked up from germline, CDR1 is SGHAT and CDR2 is FQNNGV. With 4 bases clipped from V and 2 bases from J, the junction kept 13 bases outside the gene matches. The CDR3 contains 18 residues. Written as DNA, the CDR3 is TGTGCCAGCAGCTCCTTGTCCCGGGACAGGGGGGAGCCCTACGAGCAGTACTTC. This codes for CASSSLSRDRGEPYEQYF.

The chain carries TRBV5-1 and TRBJ1-2; D is possibly TRBD1 (5 bases). The CDR3 covers 15 residues. Germline lookup yields CDR1 SGHRS and CDR2 YFSETQ. V lost 4 bases, J lost 8 bases, and 21 bases lay in between. CDR3: CASSLSQGWFGGYTF. In nucleotides, the CDR3 is TGCGCCAGCAGCCTTTCCCAGGGTTGGTTTGGAGGCTACACCTTC. Filled out from reference TRBV5-1 and TRBJ1-2, the complete variable domain reads KAGVTQTPRYLIKTRGQQVTLSCSPISGHRSVSWYQQTPGQGLQFLFEYFSETQRNKGNFPGRFSGRQFSNSRSEMNVSTLELGDSALYLCASSLSQGWFGGYTFGSGTRLTVV.

This clonotype was seen a few times. J is TRBJ1-2 and V is TRBV18; D unclear. V shed 0 bases and J shed 2 bases, with 13 bases lying between them. CDR1 and CDR2 from the germline V gene are KGHSH and LQKENI. CDR3 length: 16 residues. This CDR3 is CASSPPGNGVNYGYTF. In DNA form, the CDR3 reads TGTGCCAGCTCACCACCAGGGAACGGAGTAAACTATGGCTACACCTTC.

V and J are TRBV11-2 and TRBJ1-1; D is perhaps TRBD1 (6 bases). Trimming stripped 3 bases from V and 1 base from J, with 18 bases between. This CDR3 has 17 amino acids. The V gene's germline CDR1 is SGHAT and CDR2 FQNNGV. The CDR3 nucleotides are TGTGCCAGCAGCTTCCCCCGGGGGGGCATGGGGAACACTGAAGCTTTCTTT. Translating it yields CASSFPRGGMGNTEAFF.

The J gene is TRBJ1-2, the V gene TRBV7-6, with 9 nucleotides matching TRBD1. The CDR3 has 14 amino acids. Unmatched junction bases numbered 7, after V lost 4 bases and J lost 7 bases. The germline CDR1 and CDR2 sequences are SGHVS and FNYEAQ. The CDR3 DNA reads TGTGCCAGCAGCTCCCACCCGGACAGGGGTGGCTACACCTTC. This translates into CASSSHPDRGGYTF.

The gene calls are TRBV27 and TRBJ2-3; D call uncertain. V was shortened by 8 bases and J by 6 bases, with 15 bases between the two germline ends. The CDR3 loop spans 13 amino acids. Germline V CDR1 and CDR2: MNHEY, SMNVEV (reference sequence). CDR3 region: CASWAVGSDTQYF. The CDR3 DNA sequence: TGTGCCAGCTGGGCGGTTGGTTCTGATACGCAGTATTTT.

This chain links TRBV7-2 with TRBJ1-5; 7 bases fit TRBD1. The CDR3 is 14 residues long. Germline CDR1 reads SGHTA; CDR2 reads FQGNSA. With V trimmed by 3 bases and J by 6 bases, 5 bases remained unmatched. CDR3 nucleotide sequence: TGTGCCAGCAGCTTCGACAGGGTCGTTCAGCCCCAGCATTTT. It codes for CASSFDRVVQPQHF. Using reference TRBV7-2 and TRBJ1-5 for the parts outside the CDR3, the full variable domain is GAGVSQSPSNKVTEKGKDVELRCDPISGHTALYWYRQSLGQGLEFLIYFQGNSAPDKSGLPSDRFSAERTGGSVSTLTIQRTQQEDSAVYLCASSFDRVVQPQHFGDGTRLSIL.

This clonotype was seen once. The J gene is TRBJ2-3, the V gene TRBV20-1; 7 positions match TRBD1. The V gene end was trimmed by 7 bases and the J gene end by 6 bases; junction bases not matched to a gene: 10. This CDR3 has 13 residues. The germline CDR1 and CDR2 sequences are DFQATT and SNEGSKA (reference sequence). This CDR3 is CSVLRGPEDTQYF. DNA of the CDR3: TGCAGTGTCCTTAGGGGGCCTGAGGATACGCAGTATTTT.

This clonotype was seen only a few times. The gene calls are TRBV7-8 and TRBJ2-7; no clear D gene. Germline V gene data show CDR1 as SGHVS and CDR2 as FQNEAQ. V was clipped by 1 base and J by 4 bases, with 8 bases between them. The CDR3 consists of 13 residues. The CDR3 loop reads CASSLEVGYEQYF. The CDR3 DNA reads TGTGCCAGCAGCTTAGAGGTCGGTTACGAGCAGTACTTC.